Shown below are 10 T cell receptor beta chains from a single sample sequenced in a study of T cell changes during pregnancy in multiple sclerosis. Profiling relied on immunoSEQ multiplex PCR, and the TCRdb table lists in-frame clones only, not all of them. Of under 85,000 clones detected, around 90% appear once; the ten largest clones hold more than 8%. The sample here was peripheral blood, taken after pregnancy. Receptors were obtained from a female donor in good health, enrolled as a control in a pregnancy study.

The chain employs TRBV25-1 and TRBJ1-2, with D perhaps TRBD1 (5 bases). Per germline, CDR1 MGHDK and CDR2 SYGVNS. The V and J ends lost 5 bases and 8 bases respectively, with 24 bases between them. The CDR3 length is 16 residues. CDR3 bases: TGTGCCAGCAGTCTCCCGGGACTTTCCTCCGTTCTAGGCTACACCTTC. Translated: CASSLPGLSSVLGYTF.

The chain has TRBV6-5 and TRBJ2-1; 12 bases align to TRBD2. This CDR3 has 15 amino acids. Germline V gene data show CDR1 as MNHEY and CDR2 as SVGAGI. V lost 4 bases, J lost 5 bases, and 3 bases stayed unmatched. CDR3 sequence: CASSSLAGGHNEQFF. CDR3 sequence (DNA): TGTGCCAGCAGTTCACTAGCGGGGGGCCACAATGAGCAGTTCTTC.

This sequence joins TRBV19 and TRBJ2-3; tentative D call: TRBD1 (5 bases). Germline CDR1 reads LNHDA; CDR2 reads SQIVND (reference sequence). The CDR3 consists of 14 residues. V lost 3 bases, J lost 0 bases, and 7 bases lay in between. The CDR3 coding sequence is TGTGCCAGTAGTATTGGGGCTAGCACAGATACGCAGTATTTT. Translated, it gives CASSIGASTDTQYF.

The chain combines TRBV5-4 with TRBJ2-3; 11 positions agree with TRBD2. The CDR3 sequence is 15 residues long. Germline-derived CDR1 and CDR2 are SGHNT and YYREEE (reference sequence). Trimming at V came to 5 bases and at J to 4 bases, leaving 6 bases not matched to a gene. The CDR3 is CASSFSGGAPDTQYF. In DNA, the CDR3 is TGTGCCAGCAGTTTTAGCGGGGGGGCCCCAGATACGCAGTATTTT.

The gene calls are TRBV7-9 and TRBJ2-7; D is possibly TRBD1 (5 bases). V lost 1 base, J lost 5 bases, and 12 bases lay in between. There are 14 residues in the CDR3. Germline values: CDR1 SEHNR, CDR2 FQNEAQ (reference sequence). In DNA, the CDR3 is TGTGCCAGCAGCTTAGTTGCAGGGTTGAACGAGCAGTACTTC. This translates into CASSLVAGLNEQYF.

This chain joins TRBV9 and TRBJ2-1; 7 bases are shared with TRBD2. This CDR3 is 16 amino acids long. V lost 1 base to trimming and J lost 0 bases; unmatched junction nucleotides: 4. Per the germline V gene, CDR1 is SGDLS and CDR2 is YYNGEE. The CDR3 sequence: CASSVYWGGSYNEQFF. CDR3 nucleotide sequence: TGTGCCAGCAGCGTATATTGGGGGGGCTCCTACAATGAGCAGTTCTTC.

Only one count was recorded for this clone. The V and J genes are TRBV19 and TRBJ2-1; D possibly corresponds to TRBD1 (6 bases). V lost 5 bases, J lost 8 bases, and 13 bases lay in between. Germline V gene data show CDR1 as LNHDA and CDR2 as SQIVND (reference sequence). The CDR3 contains 13 residues. The chain's CDR3 is CASSFQGQDEQFF. The CDR3 region has the DNA TGTGCCAGTAGTTTTCAGGGGCAGGATGAGCAGTTCTTC.

This clone was seen only a few times. V usage is TRBV7-9 and J usage is TRBJ2-2, with TRBD1 identical over 9 bases. Germline V gene sequence: CDR1 SEHNR, CDR2 FQNEAQ (reference sequence). The J segment lost 3 bases and the V segment lost 10 bases, leaving 6 bases of the junction unmatched. This CDR3 is built from 14 residues. CDR3 sequence reads: CAIPRTGDTGELFF. CDR3 DNA sequence: TGTGCCATCCCCCGGACAGGGGACACCGGGGAGCTGTTTTTT.

The genes are TRBV5-4 and TRBJ2-7; weak D call: TRBD1 (6 bases). The CDR3 sequence is 14 residues long. Trimming cost V 0 bases and J 6 bases, with 13 bases left between them. Germline CDR1 reads SGHNT; CDR2 reads YYREEE (reference sequence). CDR3 nucleotide sequence: TGTGCCAGCAGCTTGGCAGGGGATGGGGGCGAGCAGTACTTC. Translating it yields CASSLAGDGGEQYF.

V and J are TRBV19 and TRBJ1-2; TRBD1 matches 7 bases. CDR3 length equals 15 residues. Germline assignment: CDR1 LNHDA and CDR2 SQIVND (reference sequence). V trimming: 5 bases; J trimming: 6 bases; junction bases outside the gene matches: 12. DNA of the CDR3: TGTGCCAGTAGTCCGTCACAGCAGACAGGGAATGGCTACACCTTC. Amino acids: CASSPSQQTGNGYTF.